This T cell receptor (beta chain) originates from a study of T cells in Graves' hyperthyroidism and ophthalmopathy. Broader study findings: From stable hyperthyroidism, ophthalmopathy was separated by a 13 V-J model.

Germline CDR1 and CDR2: SSHAT and FNYEAQ (reference sequence). The CDR3 is made up of 17 amino acids. The source of the PBMCs was approximately 9.5 ml of fresh peripheral blood. The investigators amplified TCR beta CDR3 regions from RNA transcripts. HTBI primers were employed in a first-round RT-PCR of the TCR CDR3. One entry per CDR3 protein, called by TCRdb with MiXCR from the multiplex PCR reads. The profile shows around 55,000 distinct CDR3 sequences, roughly 50% of them singletons. By its share, this clonotype is medium-sized. No antigen is known for it. A junction end diverges from the germline sequence, so it may reflect a read error.

This TCR derives from a woman between 50 and 59 years old with Graves' ophthalmopathy. This chain links TRBV7-7 with TRBJ2-2; D unclear. The sequencing input was blood. Here the CDR3 DNA reads TGTGCTAGCAGCTTACTCGGCCGTCAGACTAACACCGGGGAGCTGTTTTTT. Translating it yields CASSLLGRQTNTGELFF.